This T cell receptor beta chain was identified in a study of OX40 agonist ivuxolimab in advanced cancers. Study outcomes and limitations: Partial responders dosed at 0.1-3.0 mg/kg displayed clonal expansion ranking among the lowest. Researchers report that CD8+ T cells had, on average, more expanded clones than CD4+.

V lost 2 bases and J 1 base, leaving 12 bases between the germline ends. Germline V gives CDR1 SGDLS, CDR2 YYNGEE. The CDR3 totals 15 residues. TCRdb keeps only in-frame clones here, not all; method: immunoSEQ multiplex PCR. The sample yields about 46,000 clones, around 81% seen once. As concerns this clone: Antigen unknown.

The input for sequencing was CD4+ or CD8+ T cells sorted from blood, taken in a trial of the OX40 agonist ivuxolimab. The J gene is TRBJ1-1, the V gene TRBV9, with TRBD1 as a possible D gene (5 bases). The source is an adult with an advanced solid tumor such as melanoma, head and neck, liver or kidney cancer. DNA of the CDR3: TGTGCCAGCAGCGTCCTTGGGACGGGGAACACTGAAGCTTTCTTT. It specifies CASSVLGTGNTEAFF.